This T cell receptor (beta chain) was sequenced during a study of metastatic and nonmetastatic thyroid tumors. Study background: A comparison of repertoires was made across blood and tumor or nodule tissue from malignant and benign thyroid patients. Whole-study findings and limits: Relative to benign nodules, malignant thyroid tumors were reportedly characterized by significantly elevated TCR beta diversity in blood and tumor.

TCRdb reanalyzed the PCR reads with MiXCR. In the table there are roughly 15,000 clones, roughly 30% of which are singletons. As regards this clone: The antigen is unknown.

The CDR3 sequence is 13 residues long. The V gene lost 7 bases and the J gene lost 7 bases, with 11 bases spanning the gap. The V gene's germline CDR1 is MDHEN and CDR2 SYDVKM. All patients reached thyroid surgery having received no treatment beforehand. Material for sequencing was tumor tissue. This receptor was identified in a female donor with papillary thyroid cancer or a benign thyroid nodule (not recorded which). Some clones in this sample may be carry-over from other donors' samples. The chain links TRBV28 to TRBJ1-6; D possibly corresponds to TRBD1 (5 bases). This chain's CDR3 is CASTWGGNSPLHF. In nucleotides, the CDR3 is TGTGCCAGCACTTGGGGGGGGAATTCACCCCTCCACTTT.